Below, 8 T cell receptor beta chains from the same sample are listed, as sequenced in a study of T-cell reconstitution after alpha-beta-depleted transplantation in children. Unique molecular identifiers featured in how the TCRbeta library was prepared. TCRdb used MiXCR to reprocess the PCR reads, holding one entry per CDR3 protein. The profile shows almost 400,000 distinct CDR3 sequences, roughly 22% of them singletons. The sample consisted of PBMCs from the stem cell graft donor, taken from the stem cell graft. Receptors were obtained from a human donor who donated a stem cell graft to a child with acute myeloid leukemia.

The V call is TRBV15, the J call TRBJ1-1, with D possibly TRBD1 on 5 matching bases. Germline V lookup: CDR1 LNHNV, CDR2 YYDKDF (reference sequence). V gave up 1 base and J gave up 1 base, with 10 bases separating them. The CDR3 is 15 amino acids. The CDR3 DNA reads as TGTGCCACCAGCAGAGCTCCCGGGACGAACACTGAAGCTTTCTTT. Encoded protein: CATSRAPGTNTEAFF. Combining the CDR3 with reference TRBV15 and TRBJ1-1 gives the whole variable domain DAMVIQNPRYQVTQFGKPVTLSCSQTLNHNVMYWYQQKSSQAPKLLFHYYDKDFNNEADTPDNFQSRRPNTSFCFLDIRSPGLGDTAMYLCATSRAPGTNTEAFFGQGTRLTVV.

The chain has TRBV12-3 or TRBV12-4 and TRBJ2-7, with 12 bases that match TRBD2. The V segment lost 5 bases and the J segment 5 bases; nucleotides outside the gene matches: 4. This CDR3 comprises 14 residues. In nucleotides, the CDR3 is TGTGCCAGCAGTCGGACTAGCGGGACCCACGAGCAGTACTTC. It translates to CASSRTSGTHEQYF.

This sequence joins TRBV24-1 and TRBJ2-1, with 7 bases matching TRBD2. This CDR3 contains 13 residues. The J segment lost 12 bases and the V segment lost 3 bases, leaving 7 bases of the junction unmatched. CDR1 and CDR2 (germline): KGHDR, SFDVKD. This CDR3 reads CATSDAASGRQFF. CDR3 sequence (DNA): TGTGCCACCAGTGATGCCGCTAGCGGCAGGCAGTTCTTC.

This rearrangement joins TRBV10-3 to TRBJ2-2, with 7 positions matching TRBD2. The length of the CDR3 is 13 residues. The germline gives CDR1 ENHRY, CDR2 SYGVKD. Germline trimming cut 6 bases from V and 5 bases from J; bases unmatched to any gene: 3. CDR3 protein: CAISPGGTGELFF. CDR3 bases: TGTGCCATCAGCCCCGGGGGGACCGGGGAGCTGTTTTTT.

In this sample, this clonotype turned up a few times. This rearrangement joins TRBV24-1 to TRBJ2-3; unclear D gene. CDR1 is KGHDR, CDR2 SFDVKD, per germline. The V end was cut by 0 bases, the J end by 8 bases, with 8 bases between. This CDR3 comprises 13 residues. CDR3 region: CATSDLLAITQYF. The CDR3 bases are TGTGCCACCAGTGATTTGTTGGCTATTACGCAGTATTTT.

The gene calls are TRBV4-2 and TRBJ2-7, with D possibly TRBD1 on 6 matching bases. Germline assignment: CDR1 LGHNA and CDR2 YNFKEQ. The CDR3 is 15 residues long. Trimming removed 0 bases at V and 4 bases at J, with 13 bases between. DNA of the CDR3: TGTGCCAGCAGCCAAGATGAGCAGGGGATATACGAGCAGTACTTC. Translation: CASSQDEQGIYEQYF.

This clonotype was detected ten times or more. The V call is TRBV7-2, the J call TRBJ2-3; D unresolved. The CDR3 has 14 residues. CDR1 SGHTA and CDR2 FQGNSA come from the germline V gene. V was trimmed by 3 bases and J by 2 bases, leaving 9 bases between them. The CDR3, as DNA: TGTGCCAGCAGCTTCATTTTGGCCACAGATACGCAGTATTTT. Amino acid sequence: CASSFILATDTQYF.

The chain links TRBV7-8 to TRBJ2-7; TRBD2 agrees at 7 bases. The CDR3 has 15 residues. The germline gives CDR1 SGHVS, CDR2 FQNEAQ. V was clipped by 3 bases and J by 1 base; unmatched bases: 6. This CDR3 is CASSLPLAESYEQYF. The DNA for the CDR3 is TGTGCCAGCAGCTTGCCTCTAGCGGAATCCTACGAGCAGTACTTC.